This T cell receptor beta chain was sequenced for a study of blood T cell repertoires in COVID-19. Whole-study context: Material from acute and convalescent COVID-19 was sourced from the United States, Italy and Spain. T cells, B-cell-depleted T cells, or PBMCs supplied cDNA or gDNA.

The V and J ends lost 4 bases and 7 bases, in that order; junction bases with no gene match: 17. The CDR3 loop spans 17 amino acids. Germline V gene sequence: CDR1 LNHDA, CDR2 SQIVND (reference sequence). Here immunoSEQ multiplex PCR was the method, and the copy in TCRdb shows in-frame clones only, minus some. The sample records 240,000 or so clones, 86% being singletons. Those who participated ranged in age from about 18 to 89 years and resided in about two dozen US areas. Each participant's cohort was designated according to participant-reported clinical history. The sequence was collected from a woman aged 40-49 years with acute COVID-19. J is TRBJ1-1 and V is TRBV19; 8 nucleotides agree with TRBD1. The specimen was PBMCs or T cells enriched from blood (not recorded which). DNA for the CDR3: TGTGCCAGTAGTAGAGGGACAGGCAATGCCGCAACATTTGAAGCTTTCTTT. This translates into CASSRGTGNAATFEAFF.